This T cell receptor beta chain was captured by sequencing in a study of cytomegalovirus exposure and HLA in healthy donors. It was with 60 Vbeta and 13 Jbeta primers that the PCR ran. Measured with immunoSEQ multiplex PCR; TCRdb has only the in-frame clones, and not every one. In the table there are about 100,000 clones, roughly 75% of which are singletons. In this sample, this clone turned up once. At one end, the junction sequence differs from germline, possibly due to a read error. The germline CDR1 and CDR2 sequences are DFQATT and SNEGSKA (reference sequence). This CDR3 comprises 11 residues. The material sequenced was PBMCs. The V call is TRBV20-1, the J call TRBJ1-2; maybe TRBD1 (6 bases). This clonotype was sampled from a woman in her forties in good health and CMV-seronegative. CDR3 coding DNA: TGCAGTGCTAGGTTACGACAGGATGACCGGTTC. This sequence encodes CSARLRQDDRF.